This TCR beta chain was obtained from a study of radiotherapy plus CTLA-4 blockade in lung cancer. The overall study: Among all patients, more than 15% showed objective responses, while about 30% had disease control.

The V end was cut by 3 bases, the J end by 0 bases, with 16 bases between. Germline V gives CDR1 MDHEN, CDR2 SYDVKM. The CDR3 totals 17 residues. Each patient with chemo-refractory metastatic non-small-cell lung cancer was treated with focal radiation plus CTLA-4 blockade using ipilimumab. Measured with immunoSEQ multiplex PCR; TCRdb has only the in-frame clones, and not every one. There are roughly 120,000 clones in the sample; more than 65% occur only once, and 4.5% to 6.5% lies in the top ten. Study-wide results and limits: Expansion of tumor-derived TCR clones was observed in blood after radiotherapy plus ipilimumab. How blood T cell clones changed early, along with interferon-beta, reportedly forecast response best.

Note on this clone: Its matching antigen is unknown.

This receptor was identified in a human donor with non-small cell lung cancer who had a partial response to radiotherapy plus ipilimumab. This sample comprised peripheral blood, obtained from a patient treated with radiotherapy plus ipilimumab. The V gene is TRBV28, the J gene TRBJ2-3; possibly TRBD2 for D (5 bases). CDR3 nucleotides: TGTGCCAGCAGTTTTCCCGACTACTCCCTTAGCACAGATACGCAGTATTTT. It encodes CASSFPDYSLSTDTQYF. Combining the CDR3 with reference TRBV28 and TRBJ2-3 gives the whole variable domain DVKVTQSSRYLVKRTGEKVFLECVQDMDHENMFWYRQDPGLGLRLIYFSYDVKMKEKGDIPEGYSVSREKKERFSLILESASTNQTSMYLCASSFPDYSLSTDTQYFGPGTRLTVL.